A single sample gave rise to the 26 T cell receptor beta chains below, sequenced in a study of blood T cell repertoires in COVID-19. This table comes from immunoSEQ multiplex PCR, and its TCRdb copy is limited to in-frame clones, with some not included. The sample lists about 200,000 clones, approximately 80% occurring once. Specimen: PBMCs or T cells enriched from blood (not recorded which). Receptors were obtained from a man aged 35-49 years who had recovered from COVID-19.

The chain carries TRBV19 and TRBJ1-1; no clear D gene. The CDR3 is made up of 15 amino acids. Between the trimmed V and J ends, which lost 5 bases and 2 bases, there was a span of 15 bases. The germline CDR1 and CDR2 sequences are LNHDA and SQIVND (reference sequence). The CDR3 region has the DNA TGTGCCAGTAGTCCATGGCCGGACTCTAACACTGAAGCTTTCTTT. Its protein product is CASSPWPDSNTEAFF.

The chain recombines TRBV19 with TRBJ2-6; D gene ambiguous. CDR3 length: 15 amino acids. V lost 3 bases and J lost 1, with 7 bases in between. From germline, CDR1 is LNHDA and CDR2 SQIVND (reference sequence). The CDR3 nucleotides read TGTGCCAGTAGTATGAGCCCATCTGGGGCCAACGTCCTGACTTTC. As protein: CASSMSPSGANVLTF.

The sample holds a few counts of this clone. The chain is built from TRBV5-1 and TRBJ1-6, with 10 nucleotides matching TRBD1. Germline values: CDR1 SGHRS, CDR2 YFSETQ. The CDR3 has 16 residues. V was pared by 6 bases and J by 8 bases, with 11 bases of the junction left unmatched. CDR3 loop: CASTVGTGDGDSPLHF. For the CDR3, the DNA is TGCGCCAGCACCGTCGGGACAGGGGACGGGGATTCACCCCTCCACTTT.

The chain links TRBV3-1 (or the pseudogene TRBV3-2) to TRBJ1-6; D perhaps matches TRBD1 (6 bases). The CDR3 length is 16 residues. Germline V gene lookup returns CDR1 LGHDT and CDR2 YNNKEL (reference sequence). V was trimmed by 4 bases and J by 7 bases, leaving 17 bases between them. The CDR3 protein is CASSRYRVGENSPLHF. CDR3 bases: TGTGCCAGCAGCCGCTACAGGGTCGGTGAGAATTCACCCCTCCACTTT.

V is TRBV9 and J is TRBJ2-3; tentatively, D is TRBD1 (6 bases). Trimming stripped 2 bases from V and 6 bases from J, with 16 bases between. CDR1 and CDR2 (germline): SGDLS, YYNGEE. The CDR3 extends over 15 amino acids. CDR3 sequence: CASSVGVSGADTQYF. CDR3 DNA: TGTGCCAGCAGCGTGGGGGTGTCAGGGGCGGATACGCAGTATTTT.

The chain joins TRBV20-1 to TRBJ2-5; D is perhaps TRBD2 (5 bases). Germline lookup yields CDR1 DFQATT and CDR2 SNEGSKA (reference sequence). This CDR3 comprises 11 residues. V lost 8 bases, J lost 2 bases, and 9 bases lay in between. CDR3 amino acids: CSSGLQETQYF. As DNA, the CDR3 is TGCAGTAGCGGTCTGCAAGAGACCCAGTACTTC.

The chain combines TRBV4-1 with TRBJ1-1; D possibly corresponds to TRBD1 (5 bases). This CDR3 has 16 amino acids. Between the trimmed V and J ends, which lost 1 base and 5 bases, there was a span of 17 bases. CDR1 and CDR2 (germline): MGHRA, YSYEKL. The CDR3: CASSQGPTSRGTEAFF. Written as DNA, the CDR3 is TGCGCCAGCAGCCAAGGTCCCACATCCCGGGGGACTGAAGCTTTCTTT.

In its sample, this clone was seen once. The chain links TRBV18 to TRBJ1-4; no clear D. The ends were cut back, 1 base at V and 3 bases at J, with 12 bases in the middle. Germline V gives CDR1 KGHSH, CDR2 LQKENI. The CDR3 is made up of 16 amino acids. CDR3 in amino acids: CASSPREGSANEKLFF. The CDR3 DNA reads as TGTGCCAGCTCACCACGGGAGGGATCGGCTAATGAAAAACTGTTTTTT.

CDR3 nucleotides: TGTGCCAGCAGCTTTGGTCAGGGGTCGAACCAAGAGACCCAGTACTTC. This translates into CASSFGQGSNQETQYF. The V call is TRBV5-8, the J call TRBJ2-5; TRBD1 might be the D (6 bases). V was shortened by 2 bases and J by 0 bases, with 14 bases between the two germline ends. The CDR3 consists of 16 residues. The germline V gene has CDR1 SGHTS and CDR2 YDEGEE.

This clone was counted a single time. In DNA, the CDR3 is TGTGCCAGCAGTTGGCGACAGGGTGATAACGAGCAGTACTTC. It encodes CASSWRQGDNEQYF. The chain links TRBV5-8 to TRBJ2-7; 7 bases agree with TRBD1. The CDR3 is 14 amino acids. The V segment lost 5 bases and the J segment 5 bases; nucleotides outside the gene matches: 10. Germline lookup yields CDR1 SGHTS and CDR2 YDEGEE.

J is TRBJ2-7 and V is TRBV9; D call uncertain. The CDR3 is 14 residues long. Germline V CDR1 and CDR2: SGDLS, YYNGEE. Trimming took 2 bases from V and 3 from J, leaving 12 bases between them. In DNA, the CDR3 is TGTGCCAGCAGCGTTTACCCTGGTAGCTACGAGCAGTACTTC. Residues: CASSVYPGSYEQYF.

This chain uses TRBV15 with TRBJ2-1, with TRBD2 identical over 7 bases. CDR3 size: 15 residues. V gave up 1 base and J gave up 9 bases; unmatched junction bases: 9. Germline-derived CDR1 and CDR2 are LNHNV and YYDKDF (reference sequence). In DNA, the CDR3 is TGTGCCACCAGCAGAGGTCGGCGGGAGAGCGGTGAGCAGTTCTTC. Translated: CATSRGRRESGEQFF.

The V call is TRBV7-3, the J call TRBJ2-3; 12 bases match TRBD2. J was trimmed by 3 bases and V by 5 bases; bases with no gene match: 6. This CDR3 has 16 residues. The germline V gene encodes CDR1 SGHTA and CDR2 FQGTGA. The chain's CDR3 is CASSAGLAGTTDTQYF. The CDR3 DNA reads as TGTGCCAGCAGCGCCGGACTAGCGGGGACTACAGATACGCAGTATTTT.

The chain joins TRBV27 to TRBJ2-6; no firm D call. Per germline, CDR1 MNHEY and CDR2 SMNVEV (reference sequence). The CDR3 consists of 14 residues. Trimming left V 2 bases short and J 0 bases short, with 2 bases between. The CDR3 loop reads CASSLLSGANVLTF. The CDR3 bases are TGTGCCAGCAGTTTACTCTCTGGGGCCAACGTCCTGACTTTC.

V is TRBV4-1 and J is TRBJ1-1; D is possibly TRBD1 (5 bases). The CDR3 extends over 15 amino acids. The germline CDR1 and CDR2 sequences are MGHRA and YSYEKL. V lost 0 bases and J 4 bases, leaving 12 bases between the germline ends. CDR3 sequence: CASSQEGGDFTEAFF. The CDR3 DNA reads TGCGCCAGCAGCCAAGAGGGGGGGGATTTCACTGAAGCTTTCTTT.

The gene calls are TRBV6-5 and TRBJ1-5; a weak D match, TRBD1 (5 bases). The germline gives CDR1 MNHEY, CDR2 SVGAGI. The CDR3 consists of 13 residues. V lost 10 bases and J lost 2, with 12 bases in between. For the CDR3, the DNA is TGTGCCACCGAGGAGACAGGCAATCAGCCCCAGCATTTT. Translating it yields CATEETGNQPQHF.

The chain recombines TRBV5-4 with TRBJ2-1; D gene ambiguous. V was pared by 2 bases and J by 7 bases, with 4 bases between. The CDR3 is 11 residues long. Looked up from germline, CDR1 is SGHNT and CDR2 is YYREEE (reference sequence). Here the CDR3 reads CASSFTNEQFF. The DNA of the CDR3 is TGTGCCAGCAGCTTTACTAATGAGCAGTTCTTC.

The V gene is TRBV12-3 or TRBV12-4, the J gene TRBJ1-5, with D possibly being TRBD1 (5 bases). With 9 bases removed from V and 1 base from J, the gap between germline ends came to 7 bases. CDR3 size: 12 residues. The CDR3 DNA reads TGTGCCAGTGGGGGGAGCAATCAGCCCCAGCATTTT. Translating gives CASGGSNQPQHF.

This clone came up once. The genes are TRBV27 and TRBJ1-2, with a weak D call TRBD1 (5 bases). Trimming cost V 5 bases and J 4 bases, with 17 bases left between them. Germline V CDR1 and CDR2: MNHEY, SMNVEV (reference sequence). The CDR3 totals 15 residues. CDR3 protein: CASSPMAGPAYGYTF. The CDR3 DNA sequence: TGTGCCAGCAGTCCCATGGCAGGGCCGGCCTATGGCTACACCTTC.

This clone was found once. The chain couples TRBV6-2 or TRBV6-3 to TRBJ2-7; 10 nucleotides line up with TRBD2. CDR3 length equals 16 residues. V lost 6 bases and J lost 2; bases outside the gene matches: 10. CDR1 is MNHEY and CDR2 is SVGEGT in the germline V gene. As DNA, the CDR3 is TGTGCCAGCAGCCGCCGGACTAGCGGAGCCCCCTACGAGCAGTACGTC. Its protein product is CASSRRTSGAPYEQYV.

The chain couples TRBV9 to TRBJ1-6; 8 bases are shared with TRBD1. This CDR3 is built from 14 residues. Germline lookup yields CDR1 SGDLS and CDR2 YYNGEE. The ends lost 7 bases at V and 9 bases at J; junction bases unmatched: 9. The CDR3 DNA reads as TGTGCCAGCGCACCGGGACAGGATTTTTCACCCCTCCACTTT. Translated: CASAPGQDFSPLHF.

The rearrangement uses TRBV28 and TRBJ1-4; D possibly corresponds to TRBD1 (5 bases). Per the germline V gene, CDR1 is MDHEN and CDR2 is SYDVKM. Trimming left V 6 bases short and J 5 bases short, with 13 bases between. There are 14 residues in the CDR3. Here the CDR3 DNA reads TGTGCCAGCAGCCCCGACAGAAGAAATGAAAAACTGTTTTTT. It is translated as CASSPDRRNEKLFF.

This clone appeared once. V gene TRBV4-2 combines with J gene TRBJ2-2; 7 bases line up with TRBD1. J gave up 0 bases and V 1 base, and 2 bases lay outside the gene matches. CDR1 is LGHNA and CDR2 is YNFKEQ in the germline V gene. This CDR3 is 16 amino acids long. The CDR3 DNA follows: TGTGCCAGCAGCCAAGCTGGGACAGCGAACACCGGGGAGCTGTTTTTT. It encodes CASSQAGTANTGELFF.

The chain is built from TRBV5-4 and TRBJ2-5; 15 positions agree with TRBD2. The CDR3 contains 17 residues. Unmatched junction bases numbered 9, after V lost 4 bases and J lost 5 bases. Germline values: CDR1 SGHNT, CDR2 YYREEE (reference sequence). The CDR3 region has the DNA TGTGCCAGCAGCCCACGGACTAGCGGGAGGGCCGGGGAGACCCAGTACTTC. It codes for CASSPRTSGRAGETQYF.

This clone was seen just once. The chain recombines TRBV5-1 with TRBJ1-4, with D hard to call. This CDR3 comprises 12 residues. The V end lost 2 bases, the J end lost 8 bases, and 7 bases lay between the germline ends. The germline V gene has CDR1 SGHRS and CDR2 YFSETQ. The CDR3 loop is CASSFDQEKLFF. Here the CDR3 DNA reads TGCGCCAGCAGCTTCGATCAGGAAAAACTGTTTTTT.

V is TRBV5-4 and J is TRBJ2-3, with a tentative D call TRBD1 (5 bases). Germline V gene sequence: CDR1 SGHNT, CDR2 YYREEE (reference sequence). The germline V and J ends were trimmed by 0 bases and 6 bases, with 14 bases remaining between them. CDR3 length: 15 amino acids. CDR3 DNA: TGTGCCAGCAGCTTGGAGTGGGGCCCCCGCGATACGCAGTATTTT. Its protein is CASSLEWGPRDTQYF.